This T cell receptor beta chain was recorded in a study of tumor and adjacent non-tumor tissue in lung cancer. Study details: Histology: about twelve adenocarcinoma, a couple of squamous cell carcinoma, 1 small cell lung cancer.

Three rounds of nested PCR, following a modified ARM-PCR protocol, produced the TCRbeta library. Via MiXCR, TCRdb re-called the multiplex PCR reads, giving one row per CDR3 protein. The sample contains 75,000 to 95,000 distinct CDR3 sequences, 67% of which appear only once. No cell sorting was done before RNA was extracted from the tissue. The CDR3 extends over 14 amino acids. Germline CDR1 reads SQVTM; CDR2 reads ANQGSEA. About this clonotype: No conserved phenylalanine or tryptophan is present at the end of the CDR3, so a read error is the likely explanation.

The receptor was derived from a man in his sixties with non-small cell lung cancer. The V gene is TRBV29-1, the J gene TRBJ1-5, with no clear D. Sequencing input: lung tumor tissue. For the CDR3, the DNA is TGCAGGGCAGCAGACGGTCATAGCAATCAACCCCAGCATTCT. Translated: CRAADGHSNQPQHS.